This is a list of T cell receptor beta chains from one sample in a study of neurological immune-mediated disorders. Each CDR3 protein gets one entry after TCRdb re-called the 5' RACE reads with MiXCR. The sample holds about 58,000 distinct CDR3 sequences, around 4% seen once. The sample taken for sequencing was PBMCs. The source of these receptors is a young man with multiple sclerosis. Each CDR3 is given with its conserved first and last residue. The D gene is left open where the match is weak. A clone size is listed for some rows: how often the clone was seen (once, few, many), or a class if it is expanded.

d_call	v_call	j_call	clone_size	cdr3_length	cdr3_nt	cdr3_aa
TRBD2	TRBV20-1	TRBJ2-3	many	14	TGCAGTGCTAGACTAGCGGGAGGCGGAGATACGCAGTATTTT	CSARLAGGGDTQYF
.	TRBV28	TRBJ1-6	many	15	TGTGCCAGCGGGGCAACGGGGCGGTTTAATTCACCCCTCAACTTT	CASGATGRFNSPLNF
TRBD2	TRBV5-1	TRBJ2-6	many	18	TGCGCCAGCAGAGTACTAGCGGGAGGAACCTCTGGGGCCAACGTCCTGACTTTC	CASRVLAGGTSGANVLTF
.	TRBV3-1	TRBJ2-1	many	15	TGTGCCAGCAGCCATAGGCGGGGGCGATCGAATGAGCAGTTCTTC	CASSHRRGRSNEQFF
.	TRBV27	TRBJ1-1	many	15	TGTGCCAGCAGTTCGCGACAGCTGCTGAACACTGAAGCTTTCTTT	CASSSRQLLNTEAFF
TRBD1	TRBV20-1	TRBJ2-7	many	15	TGCAGTGCTAGCCCAAGCCCGGGACAGGGCTACGAGCAGTACTTC	CSASPSPGQGYEQYF
TRBD1	TRBV5-1	TRBJ1-4	many	16	TGCGCCAGCAGTTTGACCACCGGGACAGCTAATGAAAAACTGTTTTTT	CASSLTTGTANEKLFF
.	TRBV27	TRBJ2-3	many	16	TGTGCCAGCAGTTTTAGTAGCAGGCGGCGTCCAGATACGCAGTATTTT	CASSFSSRRRPDTQYF
.	TRBV4-2	TRBJ1-1	.	17	TGTGCCAGCAGCCAAGATCACGGGGAACAGAAAGACACTGAAGCTTTCTTT	CASSQDHGEQKDTEAFF
.	TRBV20-1	TRBJ1-6	many	15	TGCAGTGCTAGGGGGGGCTCCGACGCGAATTCACCCCTCCACTTT	CSARGGSDANSPLHF
.	TRBV29-1	TRBJ1-2	few	12	TGCAGCGTTGGGCAGGGGACGAAGGGCTACACCTTC	CSVGQGTKGYTF
TRBD1	TRBV9	TRBJ2-1	many	14	TGTGCCAGCAGCGCCGGGACAGGGGCCATGGAGCAGTTCTTC	CASSAGTGAMEQFF
.	TRBV20-1	TRBJ2-1	many	18	TGCAGTGCTAGTCTCGGATGGGGGCGGGGTTTACTGGACAATGAGCAGTTCTTC	CSASLGWGRGLLDNEQFF
.	TRBV20-1	TRBJ2-7	many	15	TGCAGTGCTAGAGCTGCAGGAGGCCCAATCTACGAGCAGTACTTC	CSARAAGGPIYEQYF
.	TRBV28	TRBJ1-1	many	11	TGTGCCAGCAGTTCATCTTTATCGGCTTTCTTT	CASSSSLSAFF
.	TRBV7-2	TRBJ2-3	many	15	TGTGCCAGCAGCTCGGGCCTCCAGCGCATGAATACGCAGTATTTT	CASSSGLQRMNTQYF
.	TRBV29-1	TRBJ2-1	.	17	TGCAGCGTTGTTGGGGACTCACAAGACTTCTCCTACAATGAGCAGTTCTTC	CSVVGDSQDFSYNEQFF
.	TRBV29-1	TRBJ1-1	many	11	TGCAGCGTTTCCCCAGGGACTGAAGCTTTCTTT	CSVSPGTEAFF
.	TRBV6-5	TRBJ2-1	many	12	TGTGCCAGCAGTAAAGGGGGGAATGAGCAGTTCTTC	CASSKGGNEQFF
.	TRBV5-1	TRBJ2-1	many	14	.	CASSLEVVGTGAFF
.	TRBV2	TRBJ1-6	many	15	TGTGCCAGCAGTGTTATAAACAGTGAAAATTCACCCCTCCACTTT	CASSVINSENSPLHF
.	TRBV7-8	TRBJ2-1	many	15	TGTGCCAGCAGCCCGAGAGTTCAGGGTTCCAATGAGCAGTTCTTC	CASSPRVQGSNEQFF
.	TRBV12-3/TRBV12-4	TRBJ2-3	many	12	TGTGCCAGCAGGCCAAGCACAGATACGCAGTATTTT	CASRPSTDTQYF
.	TRBV28	TRBJ2-1	many	12	TGTGCCAGCCAGGACAGACCCAATGAGCAGTTCTTC	CASQDRPNEQFF
.	TRBV6-2/TRBV6-3	TRBJ1-5	many	13	TGTGCCAGCAGTTATGAGGGGAATCAGCCCCAGCATTTT	CASSYEGNQPQHF
.	TRBV18	TRBJ1-6	many	15	TGTGCCAGCTCACCGGACCAGGGTGGACGCTCACCCCTCCACTTT	CASSPDQGGRSPLHF
.	TRBV18	TRBJ2-7	.	14	TGTGCCAGCTCACCACCAACTTCGGCGGGGGAGCAGTACTTC	CASSPPTSAGEQYF
.	TRBV6-1	TRBJ1-5	many	10	TGTGCCAGCAGTGCGGGGCCCCAGCATTTT	CASSAGPQHF
TRBD2	TRBV4-2	TRBJ2-7	many	13	TGTGCCACAGGGAGGGAGGGCTCCTACGAGCAGTACTTC	CATGREGSYEQYF
.	TRBV4-1	TRBJ1-2	many	14	TGCGCCAGCAGCCAAGGACGGGACTTCTATGGCTACACCTTC	CASSQGRDFYGYTF
.	TRBV20-1	TRBJ1-1	many	13	TGCAGTGCTGCCCGGGATACGAACACTGAAGCTTTCTTT	CSAARDTNTEAFF
.	TRBV28	TRBJ1-5	many	12	TGTGCCAGCAGTTTTACTTATCAGCCCCAGCATTTT	CASSFTYQPQHF
.	TRBV11-2	TRBJ2-7	.	12	TGTGCCAGCAGCCAAGGAGAGTACGAGCAGTACTTC	CASSQGEYEQYF
TRBD1	TRBV25-1	TRBJ2-1	many	14	TGTGCCAGCAGTTGGACAGGGGGCCTCAATGAGCAGTTCTTC	CASSWTGGLNEQFF
.	TRBV25-1	TRBJ1-6	few	16	.	CASSEWWGTGASPLNF
TRBD2	TRBV9	TRBJ2-1	many	16	TGTGCCAGCAGCGTAGCGGTAGCGGGAGGCTACAATGAGCAGTTCTTC	CASSVAVAGGYNEQFF
.	TRBV7-6	TRBJ2-2	many	12	TGTGCCAGCAGCTTATATGACGGGGAGCTGTTTTTT	CASSLYDGELFF
.	TRBV20-1	TRBJ2-3	many	12	TGCAGTGAAGCCTCTAGCACAGATACGCAGTATTTT	CSEASSTDTQYF
TRBD1	TRBV5-6	TRBJ1-5	many	14	TGTGCCAGCAGCCTGGGACAGAGCAATCAGCCCCAGAATTTT	CASSLGQSNQPQNF
TRBD1	TRBV3-1	TRBJ1-2	many	13	TGTGCCAGCAGCCAAGAGACAGGGTTTGGCTACACCTTC	CASSQETGFGYTF
.	TRBV7-6	TRBJ2-7	many	14	TGTGCCAGCAGCCAGGGGCAGGGCGATTACGAGCAGTACTTC	CASSQGQGDYEQYF
.	TRBV5-8	TRBJ2-5	many	13	TGTGCCAGCATATCGCGGGTGGGGGAGACCCAGTACTTC	CASISRVGETQYF
.	TRBV20-1	TRBJ2-7	many	13	TGCAGTGCTAGCCGGCAGGGGCTTGGCGAGCAGTACTTC	CSASRQGLGEQYF
TRBD1	TRBV20-1	TRBJ1-5	many	12	TGCAGTGCTGGGACAGTTAATCAGCCCCAGCATTTT	CSAGTVNQPQHF
.	TRBV20-1	TRBJ1-3	many	18	TGCAGTGCTAGAGTTCCCACAGGACAGTCAAACTCTGGAAACACCATATATTTT	CSARVPTGQSNSGNTIYF
.	TRBV28	TRBJ1-4	many	14	TGTGCCAGCAGTTTATTACAGGGCGAGGAAAAACTGTTTTTT	CASSLLQGEEKLFF
.	TRBV6-1	TRBJ1-5	many	15	TGTGCCAGCAGTGAATCCAGGGGTAGCAATCAGCCCCAGCATTTT	CASSESRGSNQPQHF
.	TRBV20-1	TRBJ2-3	many	16	TGCAGTGCTAGAGATCCTGGGCGCGGGAGCACAGATACGCAGTATTTT	CSARDPGRGSTDTQYF
.	TRBV20-1	TRBJ1-2	.	12	TGCAGTGTTAGAGAGGCCGGGGGCGGCTACACCTTC	CSVREAGGGYTF
.	TRBV12-3/TRBV12-4	TRBJ1-5	few	13	TGTGCCAGCAGTGTAGGGGCCCAGGGAGCCCAGAATTTT	CASSVGAQGAQNF
.	TRBV7-8	TRBJ2-6	many	14	TGTGCCAGCAGCCCGAGCTCTGGGGCCAACGTCCTGACTTTC	CASSPSSGANVLTF
.	TRBV9	TRBJ2-3	many	14	TGTGCCAGCAGCGTAGTGTCTCTCACAGATACGCAGTATTTT	CASSVVSLTDTQYF
TRBD1	TRBV5-1	TRBJ1-1	.	17	TGCGCCAGCAGCTTGGTACCTGCTTCAGGGGGTAGCACTGAAGCTTTCTTT	CASSLVPASGGSTEAFF
.	TRBV27	TRBJ2-1	many	15	TGTGCCAGCAGTTTAAGGGGTAGCCTAGGGAATGAGCAGTTCTTC	CASSLRGSLGNEQFF
TRBD1	TRBV12-3/TRBV12-4	TRBJ1-2	few	15	TGTGCCAGCAGCCCAGGCCCGGGACAGGGATGGGGCTACACCTTC	CASSPGPGQGWGYTF
TRBD1	TRBV20-1	TRBJ1-6	many	15	TGCAGTGCTAGTAAGCAGGGGGCGACTAATTCACCCCTCCACTTT	CSASKQGATNSPLHF
TRBD1	TRBV19	TRBJ1-5	many	15	TGTGCCAGTAGCTCCCTTGGACAGGGTAATCAGCCCCAGCATTTT	CASSSLGQGNQPQHF
.	TRBV6-2/TRBV6-3	TRBJ2-2	many	15	TGTGCCAGCAGTTACGGGCTCTCAGACACCGGGGAGCTGTTTTTT	CASSYGLSDTGELFF
TRBD2	TRBV6-5	TRBJ2-7	many	15	TGTGCCAGCAGTCCTCGGGAGGCAGCCTCCTACGAGCAGTACTTC	CASSPREAASYEQYF
.	TRBV12-3/TRBV12-4	TRBJ2-3	many	11	TGTGCCAGCGGAAAACCAGATACGCAGTATTTT	CASGKPDTQYF